This is a list of T cell receptor beta chains from one sample in a study of control samples from healthy donors and cancer patients. Sequencing was performed with immunoSEQ multiplex PCR; in TCRdb, only in-frame clones are kept and a portion is missing. The sample carries about 140,000 clones, approximately 91% recorded once. The material sequenced was blood. Receptors were obtained from a woman in her twenties or thirties in good health. CDR3s include the opening cysteine and the closing phenylalanine or tryptophan.

TRBV19	TRBJ2-3	CASRGTSGTTDTQYF
TRBV25-1	TRBJ1-1	CASSEFRGNTEAFF
TRBV12-3/TRBV12-4	TRBJ1-1	CASSENTEAFF
TRBV19	TRBJ2-1	CASSIPGNEQFF
TRBV30	TRBJ2-1	CAWSPGTYSSSYNEQFF
TRBV6-4	TRBJ2-3	CASSEGLASDTQYF
TRBV5-1	TRBJ2-5	CASSFNQGGQETQYF
TRBV14	TRBJ1-1	CASSQVGSPRMAFF
TRBV6-4	TRBJ2-7	CASSDSVTPSYEQYF
TRBV10-3	TRBJ1-5	CAISESDRGGNQPQHF
TRBV9	TRBJ1-6	CASSVGLPSSPLHF
TRBV9	TRBJ1-1	CASSVATGVGTEAFF
TRBV28	TRBJ1-5	CASSLERGSNQPQHF
TRBV6-5	TRBJ2-5	CASRVAGVQETQYF
TRBV11-3	TRBJ2-1	CASSSGTSQHNEQFF
TRBV7-8	TRBJ1-1	CASSLEGTGEFLGTEAFF
TRBV6-4	TRBJ2-1	CASMGEGNEQFF
TRBV30	TRBJ1-2	CAWSVTGAVDGYTF
TRBV29-1	TRBJ2-7	CSARTGTVKYEQYF
TRBV19	TRBJ1-4	CASSKSGPDGEKLFF
TRBV6-2/TRBV6-3	TRBJ2-1	CASSYGGANSYNEQFF
TRBV5-6	TRBJ1-5	CASSKTGEFDQPQHF
TRBV7-8	TRBJ2-1	CASTSRLAGALGNEQFF
TRBV14	TRBJ1-1	CASSRQGYTEAFF
TRBV6-1	TRBJ2-2	CASSEWRSNTGELFF
TRBV9	TRBJ2-5	CASSVGPRLETQYF
TRBV19	TRBJ1-1	CASSIPGLSEAFF
TRBV19	TRBJ1-1	CASSPGSGSEAFF
TRBV7-9	TRBJ2-7	CASSLGDDTTYEQYF
TRBV7-8	TRBJ1-4	CAVQGTPNEKLFF
TRBV6-2/TRBV6-3	TRBJ2-5	CASSLLTSGSQETQYF
TRBV18	TRBJ2-2	CASSHREGANTGELFF
TRBV6-5	TRBJ1-2	CASSYSKEGYGYTF